The subject of this entry is one T cell receptor beta chain. Its antigen is currently not known. No qualities accompany the bases; no much larger clone lies one base away. The sample comes from a study of cytomegalovirus exposure and HLA in healthy donors (TCRdb year 2017). Study-wide context: An earlier analysis of 550 to 700 of the donors reported 250 to 300 Gb of sequence data and about 100 million unique TCR beta sequences from about 179 million T cells. An early release covering 550 to 700 HLA-typed donors comprised 250 to 350 gigabases of sequencing data and around 85 million unique TCR sequences. Of the roughly 390 genotyped donors, 65% to 90% fell in the genetic ancestry cluster associated with self-reported Caucasian donors. The aim of the study was to test whether cataloging public T cell receptors could identify signatures of past pathogen exposure. The study profiled the T cell repertoires of around 700 subjects by immunosequencing and related them to cytomegalovirus serostatus. A separate validation cohort of some 130 different subjects was used in addition to the approximately 700-subject first cohort. The study combined high-throughput TCR immunosequencing, statistical association of individual TCRs with disease status, and machine learning to predict cytomegalovirus infection status. In a later analysis, previously published TCR beta repertoires from some 640 donors were re-analyzed and high-resolution HLA genotyping was added so that TCR occurrence patterns could be studied. The later analysis used no new phenotypic data to find candidate immune exposures, relying instead on TCR beta sequences and their occurrence across donors. To decide whether each TCR beta V gene segment behaved as functional or pseudogenic, an earlier analysis of 587 of the donors relied on high-throughput TCR beta sequencing. Donor age, sex, ethnicity and CMV serostatus were collected together with the repertoire data. In a later genetic analysis, genome-wide SNP genotypes for about 65% of the roughly 670 donors were used, and that subset was treated as a discovery cohort. All discovery cohort repertoires had been generated using a single sequencing platform. HLA typing covered class I and class II loci at four-digit resolution. Typing coverage differed by locus: A, B, C, DRB1 and DQB1 were typed in roughly 620-630 donors, DQA1 in 522, DPA1 in approximately 610, and DPB1 in approximately 450. A few DR-DQ haplotypes were treated as single units for association and clustering because of strong linkage in the cohort. On average, approximately 250,000 unique TCR beta nucleotide sequences were sequenced per donor among some 430 genotyped donors of the cohort, with roughly 18% of those sequences being non-productive. What the work shows at the level of the full study, not this receptor alone: Presence/absence analyses assumed roughly uniform sequencing depth across donors, an assumption that may not hold. A few of the identified cytomegalovirus-associated TCR beta chains were confirmed in vitro to be specific for cytomegalovirus antigens. Only TCR beta chains were sequenced in this cohort, and the absence of alpha or paired-chain data limited detectable features. In a later analysis, TCR association rates were found to vary across HLA loci, with the most associated TCRs seen for DRB1 alleles and the fewest for HLA-C alleles. Because HLA typing was unavailable for some donors at each locus, only the typed subset was used in association tests. Specific HLA alleles were associated with 15,000 to 20,000 TCR beta sequences at a false discovery rate of 0.05 in a later analysis. According to a later analysis, most CMV-associated TCR beta chains appeared to be HLA-restricted, and the HLA associations seemed to be driven largely by CMV exposure. The study gave a list of under 200 TCR beta chains associated with cytomegalovirus. Linkage disequilibrium might explain the correlated functional status among segregating V segments, but an unknown experimental factor could not be ruled out. Broadly in line with IMGT annotations, most TCR beta V segments showed up in productive rearrangements about 90% or about 30% of the time in an earlier analysis of around 550 of the donors. The 87-base-pair reads could not distinguish some IMGT-functional V segments, including TRBV6-2 and TRBV6-3, so those segments were excluded. In a later genetic analysis, fewer N-insertions in productive TCRs were reported among donors in an Asian-associated ancestry cluster than the roughly 700-donor mean. A later analysis found that HLA-associated TCR beta chains were more clonally expanded and had lower generation probabilities than equally common non-associated chains. In both the original and validation cohorts, the classifier was reported to diagnose cytomegalovirus status with high specificity and sensitivity. Most TCR sequences were observed very rarely across donors, whereas some public TCRs were present in many individuals. In a later genetic analysis, a missense DCLRE1C variant was associated with V-gene and J-gene trimming of TCR beta chains, and the association was replicated in an independent cohort. Immune exposure information for the cohort was limited to CMV serostatus. The sequencing pipeline was judged likely to have produced a cluster of highly shared sequence variants as a technical artifact. According to a later analysis, parvovirus B19, influenza, CMV and Epstein-Barr virus appeared linked to several top co-occurrence clusters. A further reported finding was that TCR beta sequences accurately predicted the HLA-A and HLA-B alleles for most subjects in the first cohort. According to the authors, the approach could potentially be generalized to other disease states and immunological phenotypes. Because counts were too low, about 18 rarely observed V segments, including chromosome 9 orphons, were excluded from the earlier analysis of 587 of the donors. Strong co-occurrence of HLA alleles, especially DR and DQ, made assigning TCR associations to individual alleles difficult.

The CDR3 runs 15 residues from the cysteine to the phenylalanine. Here the CDR3 DNA is all that survives: 45 bases in frame from base 1. From a lookup of the germline V gene (reference sequence), CDR1 and CDR2 are LNHNV and YYDKDF. After removal of 6 bases from V and 4 bases from J, the junction retains 6 bases not matched to a gene. The library was obtained by the immunoSEQ multiplex PCR assay. The multiplex PCR relied on a mix of 60 forward primers for TCR Vbeta segments and 13 reverse primers for TCR Jbeta segments. A multiplex PCR assay on genomic DNA amplified the CDR3 region of rearranged TCR beta genes. On the Illumina HiSeq System, the amplified TCR beta libraries were sequenced as 87-base-pair reads. The authors' analysis ran thus. A later analysis tallied about 77 million unique TCR beta chains across the 700 or so repertoires, and approximately 12 million of those chains were shared by two or more donors. Raw reads were error-corrected and collapsed into unique sequences with a nearest-neighbor algorithm that merged closely related sequences to remove PCR and sequencing errors. V, D and J gene segments were assigned by aligning CDR3 sequences to IMGT reference sequences. For a sequence to be retained, a match of at least six nucleotides to both a V gene segment and a J gene segment was required. Rearrangements were classified as productive when the CDR3 lacked stop codons and remained in frame with V and J, and all other rearrangements were classified as non-productive. CDR3 was defined by IMGT convention, running from the second conserved V-encoded cysteine to the conserved J-encoded phenylalanine. The earlier analysis of some 580 of the donors excluded any sequence lacking an unambiguous match to a single V gene segment. An earlier analysis of a few hundred of the donors called V segments functional above 56.7% productive rearrangements and segregating when the between-donor standard deviation exceeded 5%. A statistical classification framework was built for diagnosing cytomegalovirus status from the catalog of TCR beta chain sequences. In a later analysis, V and J genes were assigned by comparing TCR nucleotide sequences against IMGT/GENE-DB human TR gene sequences. A later analysis assigned CDR3 sequences and most-parsimonious VDJ recombination scenarios with the TCRdist pipeline. In a later analysis, each TCR beta chain was defined by its CDR3 amino acid sequence together with its V-gene family, and reads lacking a unique V-gene family were excluded. A later analysis removed 600 or so highly shared, low-generation-probability nucleotide sequences to deal with suspected cross-contamination and a sequencing artifact. For each public chain, a later analysis derived a clonal expansion index from normalized ranks of inferred template counts within each repertoire. A later analysis computed generation probabilities with a VDJ recombination model fitted to out-of-frame rearrangements, and checked the results against IGoR. A later analysis scored TCR-TCR, TCR-HLA and TCR-CMV co-occurrence with hypergeometric tests, applying a repertoire-size bias correction to TCR pairs. To estimate false discovery rates, a later analysis permuted the HLA or CMV assignments 20 times. In a later analysis, co-occurring TCRs were grouped using DBSCAN, and TCRdist sequence similarity was added for clustering within HLA-allele-positive subsets. Co-occurrence clustering excluded repertoires with fewer than 30,000 or more than 120,000 public chains, plus five with anomalous nucleotide sharing. This is the immuneACCESS table as TCRdb keeps it, with only in-frame sequences that have V and J called. A part of the clones is gone; compared with another copy, unresolved V genes explain less than half, and the rest is unexplained. V and J calls plus clone size are reproduced from that table; the DNA served to infer D and trimming. The table for this sample lists under 150,000 clones; 75% to 85% of them were counted only once. The ten largest clonotypes hold 5% to 7.5% of the sample.

The cohort comprised 666 healthy bone marrow donors. All cohort members were sampled while nominally healthy, although unrecorded immune exposures were likely present. The donor tested CMV seropositive and was one of the 289 seropositive cohort members. A peripheral blood sample was provided by each donor, and peripheral blood mononuclear cells were used for TCR beta sequencing. The Qiagen DNeasy Blood Extraction Kit was used to extract genomic DNA from the blood cell samples. The rearrangement combines TRBV15 with TRBJ1-6; the junction holds 7 bases that match TRBD1. The sequencing sample was made of PBMCs. The receptor was derived from a woman aged 40 to 55 in good health and CMV-seropositive. In nucleotides, the sequence is TGTGCCACCAGGACGACAGGGAATTATAATTCACCCCTCCACTTT. It encodes CATRTTGNYNSPLHF. Where the CDR3 stops, the reference TRBV15 and TRBJ1-6 genes take over; the full variable domain is DAMVIQNPRYQVTQFGKPVTLSCSQTLNHNVMYWYQQKSSQAPKLLFHYYDKDFNNEADTPDNFQSRRPNTSFCFLDIRSPGLGDTAMYLCATRTTGNYNSPLHFGNGTRLTVT.